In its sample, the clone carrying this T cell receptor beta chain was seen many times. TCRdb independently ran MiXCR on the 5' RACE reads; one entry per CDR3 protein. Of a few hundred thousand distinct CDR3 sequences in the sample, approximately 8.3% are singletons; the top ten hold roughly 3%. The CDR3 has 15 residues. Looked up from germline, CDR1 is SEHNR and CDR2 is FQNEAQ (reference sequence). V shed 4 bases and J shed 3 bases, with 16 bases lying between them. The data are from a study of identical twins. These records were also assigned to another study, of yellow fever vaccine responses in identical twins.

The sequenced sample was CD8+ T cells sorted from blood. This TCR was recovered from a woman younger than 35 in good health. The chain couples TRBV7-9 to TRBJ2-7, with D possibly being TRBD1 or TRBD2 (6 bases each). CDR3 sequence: CASSWGLGTVYEQYF. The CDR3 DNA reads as TGTGCCAGCAGCTGGGGGCTGGGGACTGTCTACGAGCAGTACTTC.